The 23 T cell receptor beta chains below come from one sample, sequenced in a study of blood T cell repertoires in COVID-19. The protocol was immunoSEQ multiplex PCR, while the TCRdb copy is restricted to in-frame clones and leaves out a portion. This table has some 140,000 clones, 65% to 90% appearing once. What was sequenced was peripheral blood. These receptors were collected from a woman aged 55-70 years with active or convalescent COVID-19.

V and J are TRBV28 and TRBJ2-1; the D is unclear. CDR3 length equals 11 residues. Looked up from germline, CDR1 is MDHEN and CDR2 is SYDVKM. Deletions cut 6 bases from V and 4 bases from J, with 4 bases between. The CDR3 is CASRLYNEQFF. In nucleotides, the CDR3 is TGTGCCAGCAGACTTTACAATGAGCAGTTCTTC.

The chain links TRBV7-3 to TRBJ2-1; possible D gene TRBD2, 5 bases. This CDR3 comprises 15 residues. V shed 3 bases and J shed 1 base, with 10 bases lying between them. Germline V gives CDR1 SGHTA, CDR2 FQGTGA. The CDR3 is CASSFGGQSYNEQFF. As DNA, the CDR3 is TGTGCCAGCAGCTTCGGCGGGCAGTCCTACAATGAGCAGTTCTTC.

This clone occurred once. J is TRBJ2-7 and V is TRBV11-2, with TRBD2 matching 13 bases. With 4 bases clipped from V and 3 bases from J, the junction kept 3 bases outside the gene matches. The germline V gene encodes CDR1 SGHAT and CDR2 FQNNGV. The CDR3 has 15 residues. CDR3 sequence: CASSSGTSGIYEQYF. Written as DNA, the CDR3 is TGTGCCAGCAGCTCGGGGACTAGCGGGATCTACGAGCAGTACTTC.

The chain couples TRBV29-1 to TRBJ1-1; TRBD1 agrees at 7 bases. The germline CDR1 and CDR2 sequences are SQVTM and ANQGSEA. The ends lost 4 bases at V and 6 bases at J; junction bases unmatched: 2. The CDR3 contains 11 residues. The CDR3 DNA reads TGCAGCGTTGTTGGGACAGCTGAAGCTTTCTTT. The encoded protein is CSVVGTAEAFF.

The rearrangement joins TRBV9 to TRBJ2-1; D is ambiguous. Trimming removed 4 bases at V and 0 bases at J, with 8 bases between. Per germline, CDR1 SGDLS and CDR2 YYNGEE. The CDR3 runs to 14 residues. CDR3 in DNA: TGTGCCAGCAGCCCACGGAGCTCCTACAATGAGCAGTTCTTC. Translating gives CASSPRSSYNEQFF.

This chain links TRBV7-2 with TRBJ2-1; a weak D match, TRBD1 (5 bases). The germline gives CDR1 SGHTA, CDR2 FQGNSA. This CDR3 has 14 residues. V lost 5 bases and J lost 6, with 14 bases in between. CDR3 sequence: CASSPVGRANEQFF. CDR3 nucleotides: TGTGCCAGCAGCCCCGTCGGCAGGGCCAATGAGCAGTTCTTC.

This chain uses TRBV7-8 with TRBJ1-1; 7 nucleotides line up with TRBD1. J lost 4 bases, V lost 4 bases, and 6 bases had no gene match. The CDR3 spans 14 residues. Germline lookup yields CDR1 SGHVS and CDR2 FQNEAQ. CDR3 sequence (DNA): TGTGCCAGCAGCTCTGACAGGGTTAGCACTGAAGCTTTCTTT. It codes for CASSSDRVSTEAFF. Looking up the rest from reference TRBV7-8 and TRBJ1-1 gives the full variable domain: GAGVSQSPRYKVAKRGQDVALRCDPISGHVSLFWYQQALGQGPEFLTYFQNEAQLDKSGLPSDRFFAERPEGSVSTLKIQRTQQEDSAVYLCASSSDRVSTEAFFGQGTRLTVV.

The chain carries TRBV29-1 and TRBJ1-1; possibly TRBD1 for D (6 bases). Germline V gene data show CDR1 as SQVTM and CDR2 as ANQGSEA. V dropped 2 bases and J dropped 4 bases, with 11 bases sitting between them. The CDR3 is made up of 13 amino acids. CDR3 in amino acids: CSVERGWTTEAFF. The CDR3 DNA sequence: TGCAGCGTTGAAAGGGGGTGGACCACTGAAGCTTTCTTT.

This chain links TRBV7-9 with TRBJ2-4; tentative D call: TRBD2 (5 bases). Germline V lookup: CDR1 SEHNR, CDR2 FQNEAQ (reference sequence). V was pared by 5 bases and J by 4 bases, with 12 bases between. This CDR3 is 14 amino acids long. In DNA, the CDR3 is TGTGCCAGCAGCCCCCTTCCGGGAAAAAACATTCAGTACTTC. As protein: CASSPLPGKNIQYF.

For the CDR3, the DNA is TGTGCCAGCAGTCAAGGGGGACAGAACTATGGCTACACCTTC. Its translation is CASSQGGQNYGYTF. The chain recombines TRBV28 with TRBJ1-2; 7 bases are a match to TRBD1. The CDR3 spans 14 residues. Germline loops: CDR1 MDHEN, CDR2 SYDVKM. Germline trimming cut 5 bases from V and 2 bases from J; bases unmatched to any gene: 5.

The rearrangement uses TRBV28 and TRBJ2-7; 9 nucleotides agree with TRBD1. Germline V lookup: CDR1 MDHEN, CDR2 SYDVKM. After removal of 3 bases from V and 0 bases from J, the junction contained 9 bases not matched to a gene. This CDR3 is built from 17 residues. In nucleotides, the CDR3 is TGTGCCAGCAGTTTGTTCGGCTTGGGACAGGGCTCCTACGAGCAGTACTTC. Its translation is CASSLFGLGQGSYEQYF.

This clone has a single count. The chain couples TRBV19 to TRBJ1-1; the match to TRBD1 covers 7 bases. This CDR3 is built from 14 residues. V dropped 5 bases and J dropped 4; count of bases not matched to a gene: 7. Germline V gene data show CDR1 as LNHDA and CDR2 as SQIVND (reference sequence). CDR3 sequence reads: CASSGRQGRTEAFF. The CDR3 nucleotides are TGTGCCAGTAGTGGCCGACAGGGTCGCACTGAAGCTTTCTTT.

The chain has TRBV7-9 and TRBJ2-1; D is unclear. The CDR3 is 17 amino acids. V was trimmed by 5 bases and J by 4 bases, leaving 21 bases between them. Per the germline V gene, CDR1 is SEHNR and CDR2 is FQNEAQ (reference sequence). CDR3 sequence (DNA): TGTGCCAGCAGCCTCGCTCAAGGCGGAAACACTTACAATGAGCAGTTCTTC. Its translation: CASSLAQGGNTYNEQFF.

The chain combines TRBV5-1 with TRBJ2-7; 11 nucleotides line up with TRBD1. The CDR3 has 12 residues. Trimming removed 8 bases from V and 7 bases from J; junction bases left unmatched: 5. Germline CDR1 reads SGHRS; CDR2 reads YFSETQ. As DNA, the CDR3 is TGCGCCAGTGGGACAGGGGGTCTAGAGCAGTACTTC. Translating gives CASGTGGLEQYF. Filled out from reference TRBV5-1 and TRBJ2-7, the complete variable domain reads KAGVTQTPRYLIKTRGQQVTLSCSPISGHRSVSWYQQTPGQGLQFLFEYFSETQRNKGNFPGRFSGRQFSNSRSEMNVSTLELGDSALYLCASGTGGLEQYFGPGTRLTVT.

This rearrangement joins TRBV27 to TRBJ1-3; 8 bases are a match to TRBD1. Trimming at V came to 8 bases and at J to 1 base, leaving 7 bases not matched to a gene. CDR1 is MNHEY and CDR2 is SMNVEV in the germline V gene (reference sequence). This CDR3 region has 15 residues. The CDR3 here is CASGAQGASGNTIYF. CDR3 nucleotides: TGTGCCAGCGGGGCTCAGGGGGCGTCTGGAAACACCATATATTTT.

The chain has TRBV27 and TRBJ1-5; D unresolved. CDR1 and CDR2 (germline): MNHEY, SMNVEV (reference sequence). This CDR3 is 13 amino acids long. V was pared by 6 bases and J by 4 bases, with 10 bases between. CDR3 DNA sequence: TGTGCCAGCAGCCCAATCGGGAATCAGCCCCAGCATTTT. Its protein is CASSPIGNQPQHF.

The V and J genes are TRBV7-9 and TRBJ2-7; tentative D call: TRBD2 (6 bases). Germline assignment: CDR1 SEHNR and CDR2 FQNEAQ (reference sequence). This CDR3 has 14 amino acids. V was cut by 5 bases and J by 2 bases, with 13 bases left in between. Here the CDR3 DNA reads TGTGCCAGCAGCCCCGTGACTAGAGCCTACGAGCAGTACTTC. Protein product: CASSPVTRAYEQYF.

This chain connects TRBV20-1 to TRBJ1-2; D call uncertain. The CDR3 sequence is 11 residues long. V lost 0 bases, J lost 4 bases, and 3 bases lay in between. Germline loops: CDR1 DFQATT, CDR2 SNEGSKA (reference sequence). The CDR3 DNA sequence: TGCAGTGCTAGAGACCTCTATGGCTACACCTTC. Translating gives CSARDLYGYTF.

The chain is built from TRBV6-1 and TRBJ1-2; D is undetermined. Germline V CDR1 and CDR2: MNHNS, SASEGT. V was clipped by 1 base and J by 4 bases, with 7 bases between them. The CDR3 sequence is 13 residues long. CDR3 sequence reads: CASSEGHFYGYTF. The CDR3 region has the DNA TGTGCCAGCAGTGAAGGACACTTCTATGGCTACACCTTC.

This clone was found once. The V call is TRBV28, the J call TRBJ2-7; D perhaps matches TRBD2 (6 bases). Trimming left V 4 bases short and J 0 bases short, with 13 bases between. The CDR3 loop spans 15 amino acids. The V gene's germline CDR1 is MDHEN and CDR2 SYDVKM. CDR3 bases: TGTGCCAGCAGTTGGGAGGTGAGATCCTCCTACGAGCAGTACGTC. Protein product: CASSWEVRSSYEQYV.

The CDR3: CASSPTGADTQYF. For the CDR3, the DNA is TGCGCCAGCAGCCCGACAGGCGCAGATACGCAGTATTTT. J is TRBJ2-3 and V is TRBV5-1; D is perhaps TRBD1 (6 bases). V lost 4 bases and J lost 4, with 10 bases in between. CDR1 SGHRS and CDR2 YFSETQ come from the germline V gene. The CDR3 totals 13 residues.

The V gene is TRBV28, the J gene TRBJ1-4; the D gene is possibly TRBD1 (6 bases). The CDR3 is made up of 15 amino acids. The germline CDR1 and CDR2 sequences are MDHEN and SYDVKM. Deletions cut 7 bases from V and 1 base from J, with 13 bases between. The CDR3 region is CASTPGGRTNEKLFF. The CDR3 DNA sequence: TGTGCCAGCACCCCGGGGGGCAGAACTAATGAAAAACTGTTTTTT.

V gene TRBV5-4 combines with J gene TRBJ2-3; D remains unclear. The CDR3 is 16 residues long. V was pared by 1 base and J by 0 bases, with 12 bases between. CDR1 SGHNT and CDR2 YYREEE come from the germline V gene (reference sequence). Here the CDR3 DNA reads TGTGCCAGCAGCTTGAAGCAAGACTCTAGCACAGATACGCAGTATTTT. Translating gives CASSLKQDSSTDTQYF.